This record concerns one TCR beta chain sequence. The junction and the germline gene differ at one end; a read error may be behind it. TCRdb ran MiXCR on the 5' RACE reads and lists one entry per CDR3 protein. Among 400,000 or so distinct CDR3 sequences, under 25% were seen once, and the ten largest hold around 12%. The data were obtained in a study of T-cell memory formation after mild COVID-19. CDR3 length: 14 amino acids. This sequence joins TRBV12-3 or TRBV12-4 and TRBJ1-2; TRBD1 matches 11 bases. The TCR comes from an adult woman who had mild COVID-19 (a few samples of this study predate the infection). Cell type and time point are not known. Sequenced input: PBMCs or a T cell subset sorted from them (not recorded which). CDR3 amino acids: CASSLAMGTGGSAF. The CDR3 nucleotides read TGTGCCAGCAGTTTGGCCATGGGGACAGGGGGAAGTGCATTC.